This T cell receptor beta chain was recovered during a study of blood T cell repertoires in COVID-19. As for the study in general: The United States, Italy and Spain were the sources of the acute and convalescent COVID-19 samples.

TCRdb's copy holds only in-frame clones and misses some; the assay was immunoSEQ multiplex PCR. Among around 100,000 clones listed, around nine tenths were seen once. Sample: peripheral blood. This sequence originates from a woman of 80 years or more with acute or convalescent COVID-19.

CDR3 sequence: CATSSGVGVSAYNEQFF. CDR3 in DNA: TGTGCCACCAGCTCAGGGGTGGGGGTTTCGGCTTACAATGAGCAGTTCTTC. This chain links TRBV15 with TRBJ2-1; D might be TRBD1 (6 bases). Trimming pared 5 bases from V and 4 bases from J, leaving 21 bases between. The CDR3 is made up of 17 amino acids. CDR1 is LNHNV and CDR2 is YYDKDF in the germline V gene (reference sequence).